The text below deals with one T cell receptor (beta chain). As yet, its antigen is unknown. The sample comes from a study of shared clonotypes between healthy human individuals. The overall study: The study drew on a couple of women and a few men aged 18 to 49 as donors.

In the CD4+ fraction, cells were divided into CD45RA+ naive and CD45RA-negative memory subsets. After removal of 2 bases from V and 8 bases from J, the junction contained 8 bases not matched to a gene. Germline CDR1 KGHSH, CDR2 LQKENI. The CDR3 has 15 residues. Study findings and constraints: Across subsets, estimated richness was generally greater for naive than for memory populations. Non-shared clonotypes had lower generation probabilities than those shared by all four donors.

Assay used: immunoSEQ multiplex PCR; TCRdb lists only in-frame clones, some missing. The top ten clones hold around 10% of a sample with some 200,000 clones, 50% to 80% of them seen once. The TCR comes from a young man in good health. The chain links TRBV18 to TRBJ2-1; TRBD2 agrees at 8 bases. Sequenced input: memory CD4+ T cells sorted from blood. Subset in this sample: CD45RA-negative fraction. The CDR3 DNA sequence: TGTGCCAGCTCACCAGTTGTGAGCGGGAGTGATGAGCAGTTCTTC. Protein sequence: CASSPVVSGSDEQFF.